The clone carrying this T cell receptor (beta chain) was found once. Trimming pared 0 bases from V and 10 bases from J, leaving 16 bases between. The CDR3 extends over 15 amino acids. The germline V gene has CDR1 LNHNV and CDR2 YYDKDF (reference sequence). This sample was taken from a study of blood T cell repertoires in COVID-19. Study summary: Sites across the United States, Italy and Spain contributed samples from acute and convalescent COVID-19. T cells, B-cell-depleted T cells, or PBMCs provided the cDNA or gDNA that served as material.

Original data processing: Amplified reference gene primers provided the basis for estimating nucleated cell counts. The table came from immunoSEQ multiplex PCR; TCRdb's copy has only in-frame clones and leaves some out. V and J calls and clone size are those listed in that table; D and trimming were worked out from the DNA. The table shows 90,000 to 130,000 clones, with 88% occurring only once. This TCR was recovered from a human donor in a cohort sampled during active COVID-19. Sequencing used peripheral blood. The rearrangement uses TRBV15 and TRBJ2-1, with D possibly matching TRBD1 (6 bases). Here the CDR3 DNA reads TGTGCCACCAGCAGAGAAGCCAGGGGCCTAGGGGAGCAGTTCTTC. This codes for CATSREARGLGEQFF.